The rows below give T cell receptor beta chains drawn from one sample of a study of T-cell reconstitution after alpha-beta-depleted transplantation in children. TCRdb re-called the PCR reads with MiXCR, one entry per CDR3 protein. Seen here are 150,000 to 200,000 distinct CDR3 sequences, 5% to 6.5% observed once, and the top ten hold under 5%. Sequences were derived from PBMCs, sampled before TCRalphabeta/CD19-depleted stem cell transplant. The receptors were sampled from a girl under three years old with combined immunodeficiency, due to receive a stem cell transplant. CDR3s include the opening cysteine and the closing phenylalanine or tryptophan. Each record gives: clone size, V gene, J gene, D gene, CDR3 DNA, CDR3 protein. D genes are given only for firm matches. Expanded clones get a size class; other rows say once, few or many, or leave the size out.

>few|TRBV12-3/TRBV12-4|TRBJ1-1|-
TGTGCCAGCAGTCCACGAAGTGGGGGGACTGAAGCTTTCTTT
CASSPRSGGTEAFF
>-|TRBV11-3|TRBJ2-3|TRBD1
TGTGCCAGCAGCTCCGGGACAGGGATTGATACGCAGTATTTT
CASSSGTGIDTQYF
>many|TRBV7-9|TRBJ2-3|TRBD2
TGTGCCAGCTCTCCGGAGGGCGGGGGTAACACAGATACGCAGTATTTT
CASSPEGGGNTDTQYF
>many|TRBV20-1|TRBJ2-7|TRBD2
TGCAGTGCTCCCTCTAGCGGGAGGGTTGTAGACGAGCAGTACTTC
CSAPSSGRVVDEQYF
>many|TRBV28|TRBJ2-1|-
TGTGCCAGCAGTTTTCCCGCCGTCTCCTACAATGAGCAGTTCTTC
CASSFPAVSYNEQFF
>-|TRBV20-1|TRBJ1-2|-
TGCTGTGCTAGAGATGGGTCAGGGGCCCCCCTGGGCTATGGCTACACCTTC
CCARDGSGAPLGYGYTF
>many|TRBV7-2|TRBJ1-3|-
TGTGCCAGCAGCTTCGGGGTTTTCTCTGGAAACACCATATATTTT
CASSFGVFSGNTIYF
>many|TRBV15|TRBJ2-1|TRBD1
TGTGCCACCAGGGCGTCCCGGGACAGGGGGCATGAGCAGTTCTTC
CATRASRDRGHEQFF
>many|TRBV29-1|TRBJ2-4|-
TGCAGCGTTGGCTACCAAAACATTCAGTACTTC
CSVGYQNIQYF
>-|TRBV19|TRBJ2-5|TRBD2
TGTGCCAGTAGTGCCCGGAGGCGGGAGCTTGGAGAGACCCAGTACTTC
CASSARRRELGETQYF
>many|TRBV7-3|TRBJ2-2|-
TGTTCCAGCAGCTTAACGCCAATCACCGGGGAGCTGTTTTTT
CSSSLTPITGELFF
>many|TRBV2|TRBJ1-4|-
TGTGCCAGCAGTCCTTACGTGACGGAACTGTTTTTT
CASSPYVTELFF
>-|TRBV7-9|TRBJ1-1|-
TGTGCCAGCACTCAAGCTGCAGGGACTGAAGCTTTCTTT
CASTQAAGTEAFF
>many|TRBV20-1|TRBJ1-1|-
TGCAGTGCTAGAGCCGGGATTGGTACTGAAGCTTTCTTT
CSARAGIGTEAFF
>few|TRBV6-4|TRBJ2-1|TRBD2
TGTGCCAGCAGTGATCGGGGGGGGAGGGGTGAGCAGTTCTTC
CASSDRGGRGEQFF
>many|TRBV7-6|TRBJ2-1|-
TGTGCCAGCAGCTTAGCGCCCGGGGCTCTCAATGAGCAGTTCTTC
CASSLAPGALNEQFF
>many|TRBV24-1|TRBJ2-3|TRBD2
TGTGCCACCAGTGGGGCGGGAGGCACAGATACGCAGTATTTT
CATSGAGGTDTQYF
>many|TRBV20-1|TRBJ2-7|TRBD2
TGCAGTGCCCCCGGGACTAGCGGGAGTCAGGCATCCTACGAGCAGTACTTC
CSAPGTSGSQASYEQYF
>-|TRBV12-3/TRBV12-4|TRBJ2-1|TRBD1
TGTGCCAGCAGTCCCGAGGGGGCGACTAATGATGAGCAGTTCTTC
CASSPEGATNDEQFF
>many|TRBV7-9|TRBJ2-7|-
TGTGCCAGCAGCTTAGGTCTAACAGTTCGACCCCACTACGAGCAGTACTTC
CASSLGLTVRPHYEQYF
>many|TRBV29-1|TRBJ2-1|TRBD2
TGCAGCGTTGAAAGCGGGAGCTCCTACAATGAGCAGTTCTTC
CSVESGSSYNEQFF
>many|TRBV5-1|TRBJ2-1|TRBD2
TGCGCCAGCAGCTTCGGTCCGTGGCGGGAGGGCCCAAATGAGCAGTTCTTC
CASSFGPWREGPNEQFF
>-|TRBV29-1|TRBJ1-2|TRBD1
TGCAGCGTTGGCACACTAATACGGGACAGGGGTGGCTACACCTTC
CSVGTLIRDRGGYTF
>many|TRBV29-1|TRBJ1-2|-
TGCAGCGTTGAAGCAGGGGCGGGCTACACCTTC
CSVEAGAGYTF
>many|TRBV20-1|TRBJ2-5|TRBD2
TGCAGTGCTAGAGTTCCAGCGGGGGGAGAGACCCAGTACTTC
CSARVPAGGETQYF
>many|TRBV6-5|TRBJ1-1|TRBD1
TGTGCCAGCAGTTACTCGCAGGGACAGGGCACTGAAGCTTTCTTT
CASSYSQGQGTEAFF
>many|TRBV7-9|TRBJ2-1|-
TGTGCCAGCAGCTTAGTTTCGGGTCTTAATGAGCAGTTCTTC
CASSLVSGLNEQFF
>many|TRBV7-3|TRBJ2-1|TRBD2
TGTGCCAGCAGCTTAATCCGACTAGCGGACAATGAGCAGTTCTTC
CASSLIRLADNEQFF
>many|TRBV29-1|TRBJ2-3|TRBD2
TGCAGCGTAAGCGGGGTCGTATCGGATACGCAGTATTTT
CSVSGVVSDTQYF
>many|TRBV7-2|TRBJ2-1|TRBD2
TGTGCCAGCAGTCCCGGACTAGCGGCCTCCTACAATGAGCAGTTCTTC
CASSPGLAASYNEQFF
>many|TRBV29-1|TRBJ2-7|TRBD2
TGCAGCGTTGGGGCTAGCGGGCTGTTCGGCTACGAGCAGTACTTC
CSVGASGLFGYEQYF
>many|TRBV21-1|TRBJ2-5|-
TGTGCCAGCAGCAAAGATTGCCCTAAGTGTGGCTTC
CASSKDCPKCGF
>many|TRBV28|TRBJ1-4|-
TGTGCCAGTGTGTCTCGAGTAAAATGGAATGAAAAACTGTTTTTT
CASVSRVKWNEKLFF
>many|TRBV4-1|TRBJ2-5|-
TGCGCCAGCAGCCCTCGGCCAGTGCTAGAGACCCAGTACTTC
CASSPRPVLETQYF
>many|TRBV5-1|TRBJ2-5|-
TGCGCCAGCAGCTTGGAAGGTACCCTCCAAGAGACCCAGTACTTC
CASSLEGTLQETQYF
>many|TRBV11-2|TRBJ2-1|TRBD2
TGTGCCAGCAGAACACCCGGTAATGCGGGGGAAGGGTATGAGCAGTTCTTC
CASRTPGNAGEGYEQFF
>few|TRBV7-2|TRBJ2-7|TRBD2
TGTGCCAGCAGCCCCCTTCATGGACTAGCGGAGTACGAGCAGTACTTC
CASSPLHGLAEYEQYF
>many|TRBV7-9|TRBJ2-7|-
TGTGCCAGCAGAAAAGGACAGTTCTACGAGCAGTACTTC
CASRKGQFYEQYF
>many|TRBV12-3/TRBV12-4|TRBJ2-7|-
TGTGCCAGCAGTTCCCCAGGGGAATACGAGCAGTACTTC
CASSSPGEYEQYF
>many|TRBV14|TRBJ1-1|-
TGTGCCAGCACGGCGGAGGGGAAAGCTTTCTTT
CASTAEGKAFF
>many|TRBV20-1|TRBJ2-2|TRBD2
TGCAGTGCTCCTCTTACTAGCGGGAGTCGCACCGGGGAGCTGTTTTTT
CSAPLTSGSRTGELFF
>few|TRBV14|TRBJ2-3|-
TGTGCCAGCAGCCGCTTGGAAATCCTCGACCCCCACAGGGTTTTGAGATCAGCTACAGATACGCAGTATTTT
CASSRLEILDPHRVLRSATDTQYF
>many|TRBV24-1|TRBJ2-1|-
TGTGCCACCAGTGAAACAGGGGGGGAGGGCAATGAGCAGTTCTTC
CATSETGGEGNEQFF
>few|TRBV6-2/TRBV6-3|TRBJ1-4|-
TGTGCCAGCAGTTACAGTCCCAACAGGGATTATAATGAAAAACTGTTTTTT
CASSYSPNRDYNEKLFF
>many|TRBV28|TRBJ2-7|-
TGTGCCAGCAGTTTAGCCGGACACCAAAGTTTGGGCTCCTACGAGCAGTACTTC
CASSLAGHQSLGSYEQYF
>many|TRBV12-3/TRBV12-4|TRBJ2-3|-
TGTGCCAGCAGTAGGGGTAGCACAGATACGCAGTATTTT
CASSRGSTDTQYF
>-|TRBV11-2|TRBJ2-1|-
TGTGCCAGCAGCTTAGTGATACGGGGGGCATCCTACAATGAGCAGTTCTTC
CASSLVIRGASYNEQFF